This T cell receptor beta chain was retrieved from a study of blood T cell repertoires in COVID-19. Turning to the study itself: Nucleic acid was either cDNA or gDNA, and it came from T cells, B-cell-depleted T cells, or PBMCs.

In the original processing: For nucleated cells, counts were estimated from reference gene primer amplification. The assay was immunoSEQ multiplex PCR, and TCRdb's table has in-frame clones only and misses some. V and J calls plus clone size are reproduced from that table; the DNA served to infer D and trimming. The sample contains more than 85,000 clones, under 80% of which appear only once. The V end lost 8 bases, the J end lost 1 base, and 12 bases lay between the germline ends. The length of the CDR3 is 14 residues. The germline CDR1 and CDR2 sequences are MDHEN and SYDVKM. The material sequenced was peripheral blood. The chain uses TRBV28 and TRBJ1-5; weak D call: TRBD1 (5 bases). The receptor comes from a woman between 65 and 79 years old with acute or convalescent COVID-19. This chain's CDR3 is CASSRGGSNQPQHF. The DNA for the CDR3 is TGTGCCAGCTCCCGTGGGGGGAGCAATCAGCCCCAGCATTTT.